Sequencing of this T cell receptor (beta chain) was carried out in a study of blood T cell repertoires in COVID-19. With 7 bases removed from V and 0 bases from J, the gap between germline ends came to 10 bases. In germline, CDR1 is SQVTM, CDR2 ANQGSEA. The CDR3 contains 12 residues. Sequenced by immunoSEQ multiplex PCR; TCRdb stores in-frame clones only, minus some. Of about 70,000 clones in the sample, approximately 92% were seen once. The rearrangement links TRBV29-1 to TRBJ2-7; no definite D call. The TCR originated in a man in his fifties or sixties with active COVID-19. Sequencing was performed on peripheral blood. The CDR3 sequence is CSAQISSYEQYF. The CDR3 DNA sequence: TGCAGCGCACAGATAAGCTCCTACGAGCAGTACTTC.